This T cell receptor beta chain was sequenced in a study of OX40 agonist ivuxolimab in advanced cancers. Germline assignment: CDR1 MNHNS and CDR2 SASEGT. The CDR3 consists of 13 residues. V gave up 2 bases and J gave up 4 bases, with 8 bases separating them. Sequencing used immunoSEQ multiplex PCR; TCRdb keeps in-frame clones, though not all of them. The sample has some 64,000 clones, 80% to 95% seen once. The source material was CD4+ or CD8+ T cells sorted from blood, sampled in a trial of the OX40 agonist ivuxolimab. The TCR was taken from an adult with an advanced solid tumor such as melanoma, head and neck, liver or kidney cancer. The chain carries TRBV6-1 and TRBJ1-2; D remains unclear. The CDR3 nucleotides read TGTGCCAGCAGTGAATGCAGGTTCTATGGCTACACCTTC. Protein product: CASSECRFYGYTF.